The clone carrying this T cell receptor (beta chain) appeared many times. Its cognate antigen is unknown. Germline V lookup: CDR1 DFQATT, CDR2 SNEGSKA (reference sequence). V shed 4 bases and J shed 5 bases, with 14 bases lying between them. CDR3 size: 13 residues. Authors of the study amplified TCR beta CDR3 regions from RNA transcripts. The primer set for the first-round RT-PCR of the TCR CDR3 was HTBI. Each CDR3 protein is one row after TCRdb ran MiXCR on the multiplex PCR reads. The data hold over 500,000 distinct CDR3 sequences, with about 46% observed a single time. This specimen belongs to a study of T cells in Graves' hyperthyroidism and ophthalmopathy. Study-level findings and limits: Ophthalmopathy got predicted by the model a median approximately 6 months before its onset. A 13 V-J signature model discriminated ophthalmopathy versus stable hyperthyroidism.

The chain joins TRBV20-1 to TRBJ2-5; maybe TRBD2 (6 bases). This sequence originates from an adult woman with Graves' disease, either hyperthyroidism or ophthalmopathy (not recorded which). The sequenced sample was peripheral blood or thyroid tissue (not recorded which). CDR3 coding DNA: TGCAGTGCTAAGTATTGGGGGAGGGAGACCCAGTACTTC. Its protein product is CSAKYWGRETQYF.